The following is a TCR beta chain sequence with its context. Its antigen remains unknown. This entry belongs to a study of T-cell reconstitution after alpha-beta-depleted transplantation in children. Whole-study results and caveats: Several patients had high TCRbeta diversity at day 60; it came from surviving recipient T cells and thymic progenitors. Reports say that about two months after transplant, the alpha-beta T cells came out of several hundred graft clones that had expanded. T-cell counts and diversity at one year post-transplant came mainly from newly produced T cells.

This CDR3 is built from 15 residues. After removal of 1 base from V and 7 bases from J, the junction contained 8 bases not matched to a gene. Library preparation (for TCRbeta) was performed with unique molecular identifiers. TCRdb independently ran MiXCR on the PCR reads; one entry per CDR3 protein. Among 95,000 to 150,000 distinct CDR3 sequences listed, under 25% were seen once. The sequence derives from a male patient between 2 and 9 years old who had a stem cell transplant for chronic granulomatous disease, so the T cells may come from the graft donor. This chain links TRBV12-3 or TRBV12-4 with TRBJ2-7, with 9 positions matching TRBD2. The source material was PBMCs, mostly from graft donor cells, sampled 180 days after TCRalphabeta/CD19-depleted stem cell transplant. CDR3 region: CASSLVASGEMEQYF. DNA for the CDR3: TGTGCCAGCAGTTTAGTTGCTAGCGGGGAAATGGAGCAGTACTTC.